The T cell receptor beta chain under discussion was sequenced for a study of cytomegalovirus exposure and HLA in healthy donors. Study information: An earlier analysis identified 117 million unique TCR beta sequences in 150 million to 200 million T cells.

As concerns this clone: The antigen is unknown. The DNA is left out, because the CDR3 cannot be placed on it with certainty; the CDR3 is given as TCRdb lists it.

The germline gives CDR1 MDHEN, CDR2 SYDVKM. The CDR3 is 15 amino acids long, termini counted. Primers for the PCR totalled 60 Vbeta and 13 Jbeta. Generated by immunoSEQ multiplex PCR, the TCRdb table keeps only in-frame clones and is missing some. The sample holds 90,000 to 100,000 clones; approximately 80% are singletons and the top ten take about 3%. Study outcomes and limitations: Later analysis identified some 16,000 TCR beta sequences associated with HLA alleles, using a false discovery rate threshold of 0.05. Some public TCRs appeared in many individuals, while most sequences were rare.

This clonotype was obtained from a woman in her thirties or forties in good health and CMV-seronegative. J is TRBJ1-2 and V is TRBV28; whether TRBD1, the table's D call, matches the DNA was not checked. The sequenced material came from PBMCs. CDR3 loop: CASSSSYRVFHGYTF.